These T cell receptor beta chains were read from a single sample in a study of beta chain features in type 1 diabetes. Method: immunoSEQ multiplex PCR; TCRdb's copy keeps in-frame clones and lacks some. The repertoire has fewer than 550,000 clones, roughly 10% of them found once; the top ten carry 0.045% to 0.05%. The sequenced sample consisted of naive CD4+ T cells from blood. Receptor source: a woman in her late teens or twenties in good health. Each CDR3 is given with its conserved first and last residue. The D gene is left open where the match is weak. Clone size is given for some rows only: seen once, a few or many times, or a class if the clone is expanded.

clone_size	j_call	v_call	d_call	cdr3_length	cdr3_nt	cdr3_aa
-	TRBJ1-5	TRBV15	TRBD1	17	TGTGCCACCAGCCTAATTCGGGACAGTGTAAGCAATCAGCCCCAGCATTTT	CATSLIRDSVSNQPQHF
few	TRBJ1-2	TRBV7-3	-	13	TGTGCCAGCAGTCAGGACCGTGGCTATGGCTACACCTTC	CASSQDRGYGYTF
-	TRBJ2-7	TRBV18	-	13	TGTGCCAGCTCACTGGGCCAGGCTCTTGAGCAGTACTTC	CASSLGQALEQYF
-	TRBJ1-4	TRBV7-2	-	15	TGTGCCAGCAGCTCAGGACCGGGACGGCTCGAAAAACTGTTTTTT	CASSSGPGRLEKLFF
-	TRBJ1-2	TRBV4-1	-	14	TGCGCCAGCAGGGGTCCCGGGACTCCGTATGGCTACACCTTC	CASRGPGTPYGYTF
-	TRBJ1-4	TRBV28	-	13	TGTGCCAGCAGTTTAGATGGGGGTGAAAAACTGTTTTTT	CASSLDGGEKLFF
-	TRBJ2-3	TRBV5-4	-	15	TGTGCCAGCAGCCGGGGATGGGTTAGCACAGATACGCAGTATTTT	CASSRGWVSTDTQYF
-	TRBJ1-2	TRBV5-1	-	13	TGCGCCAGCAGCTTGGTAGCAGGGGACGGCTACACCTTC	CASSLVAGDGYTF
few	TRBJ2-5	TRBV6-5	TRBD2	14	TGTGCCAGCAGTTACAGCGGGGGGCGAGAGACCCAGTACTTC	CASSYSGGRETQYF
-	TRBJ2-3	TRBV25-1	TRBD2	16	TGTGCCAGCAGTGATTGGAGCGGGAGTAGCACAGATACGCAGTATTTT	CASSDWSGSSTDTQYF
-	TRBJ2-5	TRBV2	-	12	TGTGCCAGCAGTGCACAGACCGAGACCCAGTACTTC	CASSAQTETQYF
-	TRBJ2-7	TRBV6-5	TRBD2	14	TGTGCCAGCAGTTTAACTAGCGAGGCCTACGAGCAGTACTTC	CASSLTSEAYEQYF
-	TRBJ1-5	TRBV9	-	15	TGTGCCAGCAGCGTAGCCAGGGTTGGCAATCAGCCCCAGCATTTT	CASSVARVGNQPQHF
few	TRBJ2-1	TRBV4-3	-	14	TGCGCCAGCAGCCAAGGCGGGGGACAACGAGAGCAGTTCTTC	CASSQGGGQREQFF
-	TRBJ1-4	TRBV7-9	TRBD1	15	TGTGCCAGCAGCTTCTCGACAGGGGCGCGTGAAAAACTGTTTTTT	CASSFSTGAREKLFF
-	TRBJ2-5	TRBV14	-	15	TGTGCCAGCAGCCAACCTGGGACGACCGAAGAGACCCAGTACTTC	CASSQPGTTEETQYF
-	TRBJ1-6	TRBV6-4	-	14	TGTGCCAGCAGTCCCAAGGGTGAGAGTTCACCCCTCCACTTT	CASSPKGESSPLHF
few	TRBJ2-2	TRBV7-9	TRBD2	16	TGTGCCAGCAGCTTTCCGGGACTAAGGATGGCCGGGGAGCTGTTTTTT	CASSFPGLRMAGELFF
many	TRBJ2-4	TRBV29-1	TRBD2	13	TGCAGCGTCCTTAGCGGGAGTTCATACATTCAGTACTTC	CSVLSGSSYIQYF
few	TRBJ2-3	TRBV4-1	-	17	TGCGCCAGCAGCCAACCACTAGCTAGGGCAAGCACAGATACGCAGTATTTT	CASSQPLARASTDTQYF
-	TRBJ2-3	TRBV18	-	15	TGTGCCAGCTCACCGCTCGGAGACGGGTCCGCAGTGCAGTATTTT	CASSPLGDGSAVQYF
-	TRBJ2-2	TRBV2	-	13	TGTGCCAGCAGTGACGGTTTGAGAGGGGAGCTGTTTTTT	CASSDGLRGELFF
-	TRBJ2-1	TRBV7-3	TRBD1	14	TGTGCCAGCAGCTATAGGGGACAGAACAATGAGCAGTTCTTC	CASSYRGQNNEQFF
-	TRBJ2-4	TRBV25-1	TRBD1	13	TGTGCCAGCAGTGGACAGGGGAACCACATTCAGTACTTC	CASSGQGNHIQYF
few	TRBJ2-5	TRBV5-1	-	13	TGCGCCAGCAGCGCCCTAGGTTCAGAGACCCAGTACTTC	CASSALGSETQYF
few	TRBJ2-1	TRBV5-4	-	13	TGTGCCAGCAGCCTAAGACAGGACAATGAGCAGTTCTTC	CASSLRQDNEQFF
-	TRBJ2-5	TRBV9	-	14	TGTGCCAGCAGCGCCACAAGTGTTTGGGAGACCCAGTACTTC	CASSATSVWETQYF
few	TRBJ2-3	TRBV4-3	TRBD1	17	TGCGCCAGCAGCCCGGGCCCGAGACAGGGGGCAATAGATACGCAGTATTTT	CASSPGPRQGAIDTQYF
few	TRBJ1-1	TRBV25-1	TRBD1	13	TGTGCCAGCCGGGACAGCATGAACACTGAAGCTTTCTTT	CASRDSMNTEAFF
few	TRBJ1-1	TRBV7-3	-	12	TGTGCCAGCGGACGGACAAACACTGAAGCTTTCTTT	CASGRTNTEAFF
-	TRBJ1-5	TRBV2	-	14	TGTGCCAGCAGTGCAGGGGCCCCCAATCAGCCCCAGCATTTT	CASSAGAPNQPQHF
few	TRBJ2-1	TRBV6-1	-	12	TGTGCCAGCACTCATATCCACAATGAGCAGTTCTTC	CASTHIHNEQFF
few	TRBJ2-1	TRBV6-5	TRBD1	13	TGTGCCACCCGACAGGGGCGGTACAATGAGCAGTTCTTC	CATRQGRYNEQFF
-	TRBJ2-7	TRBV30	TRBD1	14	TGTGCCTGGAAAAAAGGGGGCGGGTCGATCGAGCAGTACTTC	CAWKKGGGSIEQYF
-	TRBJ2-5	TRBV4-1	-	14	TGCGCCAGCAGCCAAGTGGGCAGGAAAGAGACCCAGTACTTC	CASSQVGRKETQYF
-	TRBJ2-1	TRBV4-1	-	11	TGCGCCAGCAGCCAAGGGGGGGTCGAGTTCTTC	CASSQGGVEFF
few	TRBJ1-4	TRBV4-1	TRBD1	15	TGCGCCAGCAGCCAGGCCGGGACAGGGCCGGAAAAACTGTTTTTT	CASSQAGTGPEKLFF
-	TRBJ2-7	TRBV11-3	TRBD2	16	TGTGCCAGCAGCCCAATATGGGATAGCGGGAGCGGCGAGCAGTACTTC	CASSPIWDSGSGEQYF
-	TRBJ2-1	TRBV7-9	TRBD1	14	TGTGCCAGCAGCCAAGGGACAGTATACAATGAGCAGTTCTTC	CASSQGTVYNEQFF
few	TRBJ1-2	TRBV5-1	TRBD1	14	TGCGCCAGCAGCTTGGACCAGGGGGACCGAGGCTACACCTTC	CASSLDQGDRGYTF
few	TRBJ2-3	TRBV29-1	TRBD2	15	TGCAGCGTCCTTGGGACTAGCGGGTCCACAGATACGCAGTATTTT	CSVLGTSGSTDTQYF
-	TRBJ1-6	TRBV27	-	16	TGTGCCAGCAGTTTGTCCGTGGGCTCCTATAATTCACCCCTCCACTTT	CASSLSVGSYNSPLHF
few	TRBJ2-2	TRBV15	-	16	TGTGCCACCAGCAGGAGGGGACGGGTGAACACCGGGGAGCTGTTTTTT	CATSRRGRVNTGELFF
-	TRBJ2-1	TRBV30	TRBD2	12	TGTGCGGTGCTAGCGGGAGTAGGGGAGCAGTTCTTC	CAVLAGVGEQFF
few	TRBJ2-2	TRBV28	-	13	TGTGCCAGCAGCCCGAGGGACACCGGGGAGCTGTTTTTT	CASSPRDTGELFF
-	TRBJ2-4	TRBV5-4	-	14	TGTGCCAGCAGCTTGTCGGTAGCCAAAAACATTCAGTACTTC	CASSLSVAKNIQYF
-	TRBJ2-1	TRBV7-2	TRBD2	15	TGTGCCAGCGGCGCGGGGGGTGCAAACTACAATGAGCAGTTCTTC	CASGAGGANYNEQFF
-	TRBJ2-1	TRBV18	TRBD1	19	TGTGCCAGCTCACCGCCACTCAAACAGGGGGCCTGGAGGCGTAATGAGCAGTTCTTC	CASSPPLKQGAWRRNEQFF
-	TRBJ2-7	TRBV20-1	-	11	TGCAGTGCTAGAAAATCCTACGAGCAGTACTTC	CSARKSYEQYF
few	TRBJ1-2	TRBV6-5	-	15	TGTGCCAGCAGCCCGGATACAGGGCCCTCCCCTGGCTACACCTTC	CASSPDTGPSPGYTF